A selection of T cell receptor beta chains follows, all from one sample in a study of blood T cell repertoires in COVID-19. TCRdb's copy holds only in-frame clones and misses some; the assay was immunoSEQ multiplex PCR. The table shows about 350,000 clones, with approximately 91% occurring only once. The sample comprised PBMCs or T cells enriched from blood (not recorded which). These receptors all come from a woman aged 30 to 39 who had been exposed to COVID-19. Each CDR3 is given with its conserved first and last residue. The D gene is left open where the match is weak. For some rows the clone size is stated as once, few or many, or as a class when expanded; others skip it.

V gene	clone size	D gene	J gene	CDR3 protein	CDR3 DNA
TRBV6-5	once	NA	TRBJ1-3	CASTQAAVGNTIYF	TGTGCCAGCACCCAAGCGGCAGTTGGAAACACCATATATTTT
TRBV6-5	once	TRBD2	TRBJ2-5	CASSYESSGTETQYF	TGTGCCAGCAGTTACGAAAGTAGCGGGACGGAGACCCAGTACTTC
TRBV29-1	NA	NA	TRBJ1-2	CSVPPVTGSGWGYTF	TGCAGCGTTCCCCCCGTGACAGGTTCGGGATGGGGCTACACCTTC
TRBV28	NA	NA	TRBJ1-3	CASRSLGNTIYF	TGTGCCAGCAGATCGTTAGGAAACACCATATATTTT
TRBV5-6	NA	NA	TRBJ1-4	CASSIQPGLGNEKLFF	TGTGCCAGCAGCATCCAGCCAGGGTTGGGTAATGAAAAACTGTTTTTT
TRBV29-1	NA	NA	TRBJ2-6	CSVEVLTPGPSGANVLTF	TGCAGCGTTGAAGTCCTCACCCCAGGGCCATCCGGGGCCAACGTCCTGACTTTC
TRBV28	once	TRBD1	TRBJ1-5	CASRQSTGGINQPQHF	TGTGCCAGCAGACAGAGCACAGGGGGCATCAATCAGCCCCAGCATTTT
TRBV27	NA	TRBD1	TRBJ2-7	CASSSWTGKSYEQYF	TGTGCCAGCAGTTCATGGACAGGGAAGTCCTACGAGCAGTACTTC
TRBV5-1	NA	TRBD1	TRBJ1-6	CASSYKGGQVFDGPLHF	TGCGCCAGCAGCTACAAAGGGGGACAGGTATTCGACGGACCCCTCCACTTT
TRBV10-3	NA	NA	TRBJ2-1	CAISEPSGLSYNEQFF	TGTGCCATCAGTGAACCAAGTGGCCTCTCCTACAATGAGCAGTTCTTC
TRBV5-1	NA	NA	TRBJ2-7	CAKGSPAGTTYEQYF	TGCGCCAAAGGGAGTCCGGCGGGAACAACCTACGAGCAGTACTTC
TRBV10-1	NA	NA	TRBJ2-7	CASSQGQSYEQYF	TGCGCCAGCAGTCAGGGGCAGTCCTACGAGCAGTACTTC
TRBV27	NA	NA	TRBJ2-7	CASSFDRRPTAPYEQYF	TGTGCCAGCAGTTTCGACCGCCGACCGACAGCCCCCTACGAGCAGTACTTC
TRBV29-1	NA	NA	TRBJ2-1	CSVEPGYNEQFF	TGCAGCGTTGAGCCAGGCTACAATGAGCAGTTCTTC
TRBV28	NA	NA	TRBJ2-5	CASTIAGGGQETQYF	TGTGCCAGCACCATAGCCGGTGGGGGGCAAGAGACCCAGTACTTC
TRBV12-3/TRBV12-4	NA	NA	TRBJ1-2	CASSPGTPYGYTF	TGTGCCAGCAGTCCCGGGACACCGTATGGCTACACCTTC
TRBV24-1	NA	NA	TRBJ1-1	CATRAAGAEAFF	TGTGCCACCAGGGCGGCGGGCGCTGAAGCTTTCTTT
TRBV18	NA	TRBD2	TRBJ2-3	CASSQPGLAGGTDTQYF	TGTGCCAGCTCACAACCGGGACTAGCGGGAGGGACAGATACGCAGTATTTT
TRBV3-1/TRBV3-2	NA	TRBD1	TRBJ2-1	CASSRRTGIEFF	TGTGCCAGCAGCCGACGGACAGGGATCGAGTTCTTC
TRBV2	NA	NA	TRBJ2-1	CASSPFTGSSSYNEQFF	TGTGCCAGCAGCCCATTTACAGGGTCCAGCTCCTACAATGAGCAGTTCTTC
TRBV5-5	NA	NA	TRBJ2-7	CASSSFYEQYF	TGTGCCAGCAGCTCTTTCTACGAGCAGTACTTC
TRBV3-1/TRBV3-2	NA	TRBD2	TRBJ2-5	CASSQVTSVQETQYF	TGTGCCAGCAGCCAGGTGACTAGCGTCCAAGAGACCCAGTACTTC
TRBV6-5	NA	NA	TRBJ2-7	CASTLLRENYEQYF	TGTGCCAGCACCCTCCTCAGGGAAAACTACGAGCAGTACTTC
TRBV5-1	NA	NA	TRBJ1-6	CASRADIFSPLHF	TGCGCCAGCAGGGCGGACATTTTTTCACCCCTCCACTTT
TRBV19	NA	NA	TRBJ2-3	CASSIPGADTQYF	TGTGCCAGTAGTATTCCGGGAGCCGATACGCAGTATTTT
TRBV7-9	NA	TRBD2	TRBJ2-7	CASSRPHIAGGPNEQYF	TGTGCCAGCAGTAGACCGCATATAGCGGGAGGGCCAAACGAGCAGTACTTC
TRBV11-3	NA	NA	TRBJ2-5	CASSFFGEYQETQYF	TGTGCCAGCAGCTTCTTCGGAGAGTACCAAGAGACCCAGTACTTC
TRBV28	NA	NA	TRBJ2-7	CASSLQDYEQYF	TGTGCCAGCAGCCTTCAGGACTACGAGCAGTACTTC
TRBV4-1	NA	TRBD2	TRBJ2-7	CASSLGGTSVYEQYF	TGCGCCAGCAGCCTAGGCGGGACTAGCGTCTACGAGCAGTACTTC
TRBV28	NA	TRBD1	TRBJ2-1	CASSSPGQDVFYNEQFF	TGTGCCAGCAGTTCCCCGGGACAGGACGTATTCTACAATGAGCAGTTCTTC
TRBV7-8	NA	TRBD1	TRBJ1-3	CASSLGTGGPYTIYF	TGTGCCAGCAGCTTAGGCACAGGGGGCCCCTACACCATATATTTT